The entry below describes one TCR beta chain. The record originates from a study of OX40 agonist ivuxolimab in advanced cancers. Looking at the study overall: Among those enrolled, mean age was about 58 years (range 23 to 79) and 75% to 90% were male.

Blood sampling took place at baseline, cycle 4 day 1, and cycle 7 day 1. Repertoires were generated with immunoSEQ multiplex PCR, while TCRdb's copy carries only in-frame clones and drops some. The profile shows about 65,000 clones, approximately 90% of them singletons. The germline CDR1 and CDR2 sequences are ENHRY and SYGVKD. The CDR3 extends over 12 amino acids. Trimming cost V 5 bases and J 9 bases, with 13 bases left between them. Sequences were derived from CD4+ or CD8+ T cells sorted from blood, sampled in a trial of the OX40 agonist ivuxolimab. The genes are TRBV10-3 and TRBJ2-5; D gene uncertain. The receptor comes from an adult with an advanced solid tumor such as melanoma, head and neck, liver or kidney cancer. CDR3 sequence reads: CAISPSPEAQYF. CDR3 DNA: TGTGCCATCAGTCCGAGCCCCGAGGCCCAGTACTTC.